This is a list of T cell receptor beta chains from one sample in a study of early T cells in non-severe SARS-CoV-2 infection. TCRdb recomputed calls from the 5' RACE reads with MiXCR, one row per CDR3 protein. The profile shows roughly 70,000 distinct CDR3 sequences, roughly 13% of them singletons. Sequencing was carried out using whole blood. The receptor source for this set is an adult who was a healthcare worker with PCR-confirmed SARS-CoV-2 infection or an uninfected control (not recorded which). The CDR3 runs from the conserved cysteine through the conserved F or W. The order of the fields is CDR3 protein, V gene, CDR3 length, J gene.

CDR3aa: CASSTAAAGRTDTQYF
v_gene: TRBV28
len: 16
j_gene: TRBJ2-3

CDR3aa: CASSFGSGGGDTQYF
v_gene: TRBV5-6
len: 15
j_gene: TRBJ2-3

CDR3aa: CASGGQGNSEAFF
v_gene: TRBV7-9
len: 13
j_gene: TRBJ1-1

CDR3aa: CASSYTSGSTDEQFF
v_gene: TRBV6-2/TRBV6-3
len: 15
j_gene: TRBJ2-1

CDR3aa: CASKRPQETQYF
v_gene: TRBV23-1
len: 12
j_gene: TRBJ2-5

CDR3aa: CASSQPPGPPYEQYF
v_gene: TRBV4-1
len: 15
j_gene: TRBJ2-7

CDR3aa: CASSYSSGRAYEQFF
v_gene: TRBV6-5
len: 15
j_gene: TRBJ2-1

CDR3aa: CASSLANRGRRNSPLHF
v_gene: TRBV11-1
len: 17
j_gene: TRBJ1-6

CDR3aa: CASSSKESSYEQYF
v_gene: TRBV7-9
len: 14
j_gene: TRBJ2-7

CDR3aa: CASSLTELSYEQYF
v_gene: TRBV7-9
len: 14
j_gene: TRBJ2-7

CDR3aa: CASGPGLARNEQFF
v_gene: TRBV11-2
len: 14
j_gene: TRBJ2-1

CDR3aa: CASSETLEAFF
v_gene: TRBV18
len: 11
j_gene: TRBJ1-1

CDR3aa: CASSYGSGVGQPQHF
v_gene: TRBV6-6
len: 15
j_gene: TRBJ1-5

CDR3aa: CASTLESGINYGYTF
v_gene: TRBV6-6
len: 15
j_gene: TRBJ1-2

CDR3aa: CASSLGLGRELYNEQFF
v_gene: TRBV5-1
len: 17
j_gene: TRBJ2-1

CDR3aa: CASQRGQSYNEQFF
v_gene: TRBV19
len: 14
j_gene: TRBJ2-1

CDR3aa: CASSKTYSGYNEQFF
v_gene: TRBV5-4
len: 15
j_gene: TRBJ2-1

CDR3aa: CASSPPRGHGAGELFF
v_gene: TRBV7-7
len: 16
j_gene: TRBJ2-2

CDR3aa: CASSAPLSGTGGKNTEAFF
v_gene: TRBV5-1
len: 19
j_gene: TRBJ1-1

CDR3aa: CASSLGETVIEAFF
v_gene: TRBV5-1
len: 14
j_gene: TRBJ1-1

CDR3aa: CASSLALISGTSGGQIQETQYF
v_gene: TRBV7-9
len: 22
j_gene: TRBJ2-5

CDR3aa: CSVERGLTQYF
v_gene: TRBV29-1
len: 11
j_gene: TRBJ2-5

CDR3aa: CASSLIDNQETQYF
v_gene: TRBV5-6
len: 14
j_gene: TRBJ2-5

CDR3aa: CASSLRTSSGELFF
v_gene: TRBV12-3/TRBV12-4
len: 14
j_gene: TRBJ2-2

CDR3aa: CASIRRAGTDTQYF
v_gene: TRBV12-3/TRBV12-4
len: 14
j_gene: TRBJ2-3

CDR3aa: CAISESSFRLSYNEQFF
v_gene: TRBV10-3
len: 17
j_gene: TRBJ2-1

CDR3aa: CASTGLWGANEQFF
v_gene: TRBV5-4
len: 14
j_gene: TRBJ2-1

CDR3aa: CASSDTGDVYGYTF
v_gene: TRBV19
len: 14
j_gene: TRBJ1-2

CDR3aa: CSAKSSGRALPYEQYF
v_gene: TRBV20-1
len: 16
j_gene: TRBJ2-7